This TCR beta chain derives from a study of PD-1 blockade in classical Hodgkin lymphoma. Libraries were prepared by immunoSEQ multiplex PCR; TCRdb keeps only in-frame clonotypes and omits some of them. The data show around 10,000 clones, about 70% seen once. Each patient relapsed following autologous stem cell transplantation, and prior brentuximab vedotin exposure differed. Material: peripheral blood mononuclear cells (PBMCs), obtained at baseline. The sequence derives from a human donor with classical Hodgkin lymphoma.

CDR3 protein: CASNFGSYYEQYF. CDR3 DNA: TGTGCCAGCAATTTCGGCAGCTACTACGAGCAGTACTTC. V and J are TRBV7-9 and TRBJ2-7; D is unclear. Trimming took 7 bases from V and 3 from J, leaving 13 bases between them. The germline V gene encodes CDR1 SEHNR and CDR2 FQNEAQ (reference sequence). The CDR3 extends over 13 amino acids.